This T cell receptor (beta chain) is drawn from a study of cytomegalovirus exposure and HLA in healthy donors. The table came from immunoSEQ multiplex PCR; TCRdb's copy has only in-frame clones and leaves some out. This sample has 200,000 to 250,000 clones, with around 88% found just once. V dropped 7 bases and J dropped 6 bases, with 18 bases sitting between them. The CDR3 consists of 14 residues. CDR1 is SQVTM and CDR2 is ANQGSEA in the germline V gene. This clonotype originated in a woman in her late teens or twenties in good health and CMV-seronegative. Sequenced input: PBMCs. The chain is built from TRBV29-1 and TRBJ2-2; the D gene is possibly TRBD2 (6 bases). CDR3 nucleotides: TGCAGCGCCCTAGACGAGAGCGGGCCCGGGGAGCTGTTTTTT. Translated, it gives CSALDESGPGELFF.